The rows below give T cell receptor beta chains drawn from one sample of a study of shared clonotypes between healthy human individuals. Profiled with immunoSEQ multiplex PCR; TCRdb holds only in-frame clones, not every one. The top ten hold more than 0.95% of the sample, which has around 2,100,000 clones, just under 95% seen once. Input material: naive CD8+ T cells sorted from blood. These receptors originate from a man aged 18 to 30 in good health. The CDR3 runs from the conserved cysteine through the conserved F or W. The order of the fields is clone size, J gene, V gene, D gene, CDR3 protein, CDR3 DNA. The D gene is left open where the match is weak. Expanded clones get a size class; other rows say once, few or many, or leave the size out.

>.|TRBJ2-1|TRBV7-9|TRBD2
CASSFYRLAAYNEQFF
TGTGCCAGCAGCTTCTATAGACTAGCGGCCTACAATGAGCAGTTCTTC
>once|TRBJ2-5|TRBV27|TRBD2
CASSFLAGGEETQYF
TGTGCCAGCAGTTTTCTAGCGGGAGGAGAGGAGACCCAGTACTTC
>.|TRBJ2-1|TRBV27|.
CATGTSSSYNEQFF
TGTGCCACCGGGACTTCAAGCTCCTACAATGAGCAGTTCTTC
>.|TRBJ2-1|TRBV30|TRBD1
CAWRTGQGDYNEQFF
TGTGCCTGGAGGACCGGACAGGGCGACTACAATGAGCAGTTCTTC
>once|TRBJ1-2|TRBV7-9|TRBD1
CASSLGEGADFSYTF
TGTGCCAGCAGCTTAGGGGAGGGGGCCGATTTCAGCTACACCTTC
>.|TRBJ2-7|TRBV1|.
CTSSREESAYEQYF
TGCACCAGCAGCCGGGAGGAGTCAGCCTACGAGCAGTACTTC
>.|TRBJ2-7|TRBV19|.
CASSIVAASYEQYF
TGTGCCAGTAGTATAGTTGCAGCGTCCTACGAGCAGTACTTC
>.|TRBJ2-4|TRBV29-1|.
CSVVGTPADIQYF
TGCAGCGTTGTAGGGACCCCGGCCGACATTCAGTACTTC
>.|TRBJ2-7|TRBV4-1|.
CASSPLFEGEQYF
TGCGCCAGCAGCCCCCTCTTCGAGGGCGAGCAGTACTTC
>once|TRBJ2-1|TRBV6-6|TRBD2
CASDSGTSSYNEQFF
TGTGCCAGCGACTCCGGGACTAGCTCCTACAATGAGCAGTTCTTC
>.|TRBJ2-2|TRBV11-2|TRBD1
CASSLDWDRARTGELFF
TGTGCCAGCAGCTTAGATTGGGACAGGGCCCGCACCGGGGAGCTGTTTTTT
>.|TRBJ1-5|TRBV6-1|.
CASSDRNSNQPQHF
TGTGCCAGCAGTGACAGGAATAGCAATCAGCCCCAGCATTTT
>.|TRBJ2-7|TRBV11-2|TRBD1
CASSLVRTGVEQYF
TGTGCCAGCAGCTTAGTGCGGACAGGGGTCGAGCAGTACTTC
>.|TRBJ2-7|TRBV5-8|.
CASSLEGNEQYF
TGTGCCAGCAGCTTGGAGGGGAACGAGCAGTACTTC
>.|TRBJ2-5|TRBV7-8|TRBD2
CASSLVLAGEGETQYF
TGTGCCAGCAGCTTAGTTCTAGCGGGGGAGGGAGAGACCCAGTACTTC
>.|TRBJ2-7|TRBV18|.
CASSPSDSSTYEQYF
TGTGCCAGCTCACCGTCAGACAGCAGTACCTACGAGCAGTACTTC
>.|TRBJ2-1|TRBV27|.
CASSLWFRNEQFF
TGTGCCAGCAGTTTATGGTTCAGGAATGAGCAGTTCTTC
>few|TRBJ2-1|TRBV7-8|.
CASSFGQTHNEQFF
TGTGCCAGCAGCTTCGGTCAGACCCACAATGAGCAGTTCTTC
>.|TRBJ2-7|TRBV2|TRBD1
CASREDRGYEQYF
TGTGCCAGCAGGGAGGACAGGGGGTACGAGCAGTACTTC
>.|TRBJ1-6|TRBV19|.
CASRVVTDYNSPLHF
TGTGCCAGTAGGGTGGTTACAGATTATAATTCACCCCTCCACTTT
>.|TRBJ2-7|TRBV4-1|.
CASSQVLPHYEQYF
TGCGCCAGCAGCCAAGTGCTCCCTCACTACGAGCAGTACTTC
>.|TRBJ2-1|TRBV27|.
CASSSKVAHSGNEQFF
TGTGCCAGCAGTTCCAAGGTCGCGCATTCGGGCAATGAGCAGTTCTTC
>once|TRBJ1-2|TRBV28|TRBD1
CASSMTGGGGYTF
TGTGCCAGCAGTATGACAGGGGGCGGTGGCTACACCTTC
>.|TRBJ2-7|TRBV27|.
CASAFTESYEQYF
TGTGCCAGCGCCTTTACAGAGAGCTACGAGCAGTACTTC
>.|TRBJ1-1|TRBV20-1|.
CSASFRGEAFF
TGCAGTGCTAGTTTTCGGGGTGAAGCTTTCTTT
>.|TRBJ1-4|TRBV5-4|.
CASSRTTGIEATNEKLFF
TGTGCCAGCAGTCGGACAACAGGGATCGAGGCAACTAATGAAAAACTGTTTTTT
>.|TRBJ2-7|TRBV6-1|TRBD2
CASSEGLAGGYEQYF
TGTGCCAGCAGTGAAGGTCTAGCGGGAGGTTACGAGCAGTACTTC
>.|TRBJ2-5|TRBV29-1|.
CSVEELGETQYF
TGCAGCGTTGAAGAATTAGGAGAGACCCAGTACTTC
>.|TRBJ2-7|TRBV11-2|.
CASSFARGVDRGPHGEQYF
TGTGCCAGCAGCTTTGCGCGTGGGGTCGATCGAGGGCCCCACGGCGAGCAGTACTTC
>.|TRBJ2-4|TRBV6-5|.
CASSYGTPDPNIQYF
TGTGCCAGCAGTTACGGGACGCCGGACCCCAACATTCAGTACTTC
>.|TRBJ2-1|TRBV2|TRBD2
CASSLHRLANEQFF
TGTGCCAGCAGTCTTCACCGACTAGCGAATGAGCAGTTCTTC
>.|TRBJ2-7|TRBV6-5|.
CASRQQGTRDEQYF
TGTGCCAGCAGACAACAGGGGACTAGAGACGAGCAGTACTTC
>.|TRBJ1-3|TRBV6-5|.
CATTPGPYSGNTIYF
TGTGCCACAACACCGGGTCCATACTCTGGAAACACCATATATTTT
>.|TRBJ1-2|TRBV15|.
CATSRDRGTLNYGYTF
TGTGCCACCAGCAGAGATCGGGGCACCTTAAACTATGGCTACACCTTC
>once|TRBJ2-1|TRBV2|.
CASSEEARRDGDEQFF
TGTGCCAGCAGTGAAGAGGCTCGCAGGGACGGGGATGAGCAGTTCTTC
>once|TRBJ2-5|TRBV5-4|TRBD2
CASSPSRAGAAFQETQYF
TGTGCCAGCAGCCCCTCCCGGGCGGGAGCGGCCTTCCAAGAGACCCAGTACTTC
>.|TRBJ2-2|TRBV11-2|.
CASSSWEANTGELFF
TGTGCCAGCAGCTCGTGGGAGGCCAACACCGGGGAGCTGTTTTTT
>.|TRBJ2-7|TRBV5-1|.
CASSLEPVYEQYF
TGCGCCAGCAGCTTGGAGCCAGTCTACGAGCAGTACTTC
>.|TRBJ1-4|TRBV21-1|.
CASSDIRQRREKLFF
TGTGCCAGCAGCGATATCAGGCAGAGGCGTGAAAAACTGTTTTTT
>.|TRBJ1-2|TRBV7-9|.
CASSYSEGIYGYTF
TGTGCCAGCAGCTACTCGGAGGGAATCTATGGCTACACCTTC
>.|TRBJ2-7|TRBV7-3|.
CASSPTGTAYEQYF
TGTGCCAGCAGCCCGACCGGGACCGCCTACGAGCAGTACTTC
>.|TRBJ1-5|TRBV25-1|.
CASSDTGFPQHF
TGTGCCAGCAGTGACACGGGATTTCCCCAGCATTTT
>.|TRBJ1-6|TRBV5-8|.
CASSEAGVADNSPLHF
TGTGCCAGCAGCGAGGCAGGGGTAGCGGATAATTCACCCCTCCACTTT
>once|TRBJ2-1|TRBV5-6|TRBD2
CASSSLAGEYNEQFF
TGTGCCAGCAGCTCTCTAGCGGGGGAATACAATGAGCAGTTCTTC
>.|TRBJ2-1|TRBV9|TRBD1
CASSVGPGTGDEQFF
TGTGCCAGCAGCGTAGGACCCGGGACAGGGGATGAGCAGTTCTTC
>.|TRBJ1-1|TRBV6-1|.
CASSEEAENTEAFF
TGTGCCAGCAGTGAAGAGGCGGAGAACACTGAAGCTTTCTTT
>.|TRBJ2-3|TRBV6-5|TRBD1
CASSMDRGRTDTQYF
TGTGCCAGCAGCATGGACAGGGGGCGAACAGATACGCAGTATTTT
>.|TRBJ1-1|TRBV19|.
CASSTIIQMNTEAFF
TGTGCCAGTAGTACGATCATACAGATGAACACTGAAGCTTTCTTT
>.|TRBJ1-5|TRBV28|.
CASSLSVLGQPQHF
TGTGCCAGCAGTTTATCCGTTCTGGGTCAGCCCCAGCATTTT
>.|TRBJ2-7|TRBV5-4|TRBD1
CASSSPGTGYYEQYF
TGTGCCAGCAGCTCGCCCGGGACAGGGTACTACGAGCAGTACTTC